Below, one T cell receptor beta chain is given with its context. The antigen is not known. This entry belongs to a study of shared clonotypes between healthy human individuals. Whole-study context: Each donor's CD4 naive and CD4 memory cells filled three plates apiece, CD8 naive two, and CD8 memory one.

Looked up from germline, CDR1 is LNHDA and CDR2 is SQIVND (reference sequence). After removal of 4 bases from V and 6 bases from J, the junction contained 6 bases not matched to a gene. The CDR3 covers 16 residues. Only in-frame clones appear in the TCRdb table, and some are missing; sequencing was by immunoSEQ multiplex PCR. The sample has about 2.4 million clones, 85% to 95% seen once. Study-level findings and limits: Deeper or shallower sequencing was expected to change how clonotypes are shared among donors.

This receptor was obtained from a man younger than 35 in good health. Material for sequencing was naive CD4+ T cells sorted from blood. Subset meaning: CD45RA+ positively selected. This rearrangement joins TRBV19 to TRBJ1-6, with 10 bases fitting TRBD1. The CDR3 sequence is CASSNTGQGRNSPLHF. CDR3 coding DNA: TGTGCCAGTAGTAACACGGGACAGGGGCGTAATTCACCCCTCCACTTT.